This T cell receptor beta chain was recovered during a study of blood T cell repertoires in COVID-19. On the study more broadly: Each recovered donor of Cohort 3 presented with two negative PCRs, clearance, or symptom resolution. The analysed material was cDNA or gDNA that came from T cells, B-cell-depleted T cells, or PBMCs. Sites across the United States, Italy and Spain contributed samples from acute and convalescent COVID-19.

Per the germline V gene, CDR1 is MNHEY and CDR2 is SVGAGI. The V and J ends lost 5 bases and 10 bases, in that order; junction bases with no gene match: 11. The length of the CDR3 is 15 residues. Some clones are missing from TCRdb's copy, which holds only in-frame ones; the method was immunoSEQ multiplex PCR. The repertoire holds around 300,000 clones, with approximately 90% as singletons. Specimen: PBMCs or T cells enriched from blood (not recorded which). The chain has TRBV6-5 and TRBJ2-1; 10 bases agree with TRBD2. The sequence derives from a woman aged 60-70 years in a cohort exposed to, infected with or recovered from COVID-19 (not recorded which). The CDR3 is CASSPTSGIYEEQFF. The CDR3 DNA sequence: TGTGCCAGCAGTCCCACTAGCGGGATCTACGAAGAGCAGTTCTTC.